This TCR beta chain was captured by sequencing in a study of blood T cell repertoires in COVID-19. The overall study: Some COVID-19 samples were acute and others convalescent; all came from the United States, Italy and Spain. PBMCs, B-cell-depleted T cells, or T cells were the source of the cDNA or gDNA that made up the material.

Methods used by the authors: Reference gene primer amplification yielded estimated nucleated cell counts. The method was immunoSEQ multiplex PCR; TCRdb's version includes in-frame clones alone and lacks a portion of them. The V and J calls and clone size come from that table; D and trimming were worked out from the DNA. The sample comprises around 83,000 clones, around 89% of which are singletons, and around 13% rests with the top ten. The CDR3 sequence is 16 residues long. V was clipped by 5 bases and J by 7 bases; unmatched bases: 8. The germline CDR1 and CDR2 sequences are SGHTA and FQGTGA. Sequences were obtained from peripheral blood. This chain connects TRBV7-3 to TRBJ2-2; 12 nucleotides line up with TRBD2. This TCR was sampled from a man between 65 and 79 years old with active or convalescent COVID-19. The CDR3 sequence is CASSTGLAGKDGELFF. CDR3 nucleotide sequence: TGTGCCAGCAGCACAGGACTAGCGGGAAAGGACGGGGAGCTGTTTTTT.